The 19 T cell receptor beta chains reported below all come from one sample, sequenced in a study of shared clonotypes between healthy human individuals. Some clones are missing from TCRdb's copy, which holds only in-frame ones; the method was immunoSEQ multiplex PCR. The sample includes roughly 2.5 million clones, over 85% of them seen just once. Sequences were obtained from naive CD4+ T cells sorted from blood. The subset here: CD45RA+ positively selected. The receptor source for this set is a man younger than 30 in good health.

CDR3 sequence: CASSSRDRGPRGGELFF. The CDR3 coding sequence is TGTGCCAGCAGCTCCCGGGACAGGGGGCCCCGGGGCGGGGAGCTGTTTTTT. The rearrangement joins TRBV5-8 to TRBJ2-2; 12 bases line up with TRBD1. J lost 7 bases, V lost 3 bases, and 10 bases had no gene match. The CDR3 length is 17 residues. CDR1 SGHTS and CDR2 YDEGEE come from the germline V gene.

The V gene is TRBV27, the J gene TRBJ1-6; 7 bases map to TRBD1. The CDR3 runs to 16 residues. V was clipped by 5 bases and J by 6 bases; unmatched bases: 10. The germline V gene encodes CDR1 MNHEY and CDR2 SMNVEV (reference sequence). This CDR3 reads CASSLPGGNSNSPLHF. The DNA for the CDR3 is TGTGCCAGCAGTCTTCCAGGGGGTAATAGTAATTCACCCCTCCACTTT.

The rearrangement joins TRBV19 to TRBJ2-7; D remains ambiguous. The length of the CDR3 is 14 residues. CDR1 and CDR2 (germline): LNHDA, SQIVND (reference sequence). V was trimmed by 4 bases and J by 2 bases, leaving 12 bases between them. CDR3 in DNA: TGTGCCAGTAGTACCCCGGGCAGGCCCTACGAGCAGTACTTC. Its translation: CASSTPGRPYEQYF.

This chain uses TRBV6-6 with TRBJ1-2, with no clear D. The CDR3 sequence is 12 residues long. Deletions cut 6 bases from V and 2 bases from J, with 7 bases between. Germline values: CDR1 MNHNY, CDR2 SVGAGI (reference sequence). This CDR3 is CASSPTNYGYTF. The CDR3 DNA reads as TGTGCCAGCAGCCCGACGAACTATGGCTACACCTTC.

V and J are TRBV29-1 and TRBJ1-5; tentative D call: TRBD1 (5 bases). The V end lost 4 bases, the J end lost 1 base, and 11 bases lay between the germline ends. The CDR3 spans 14 residues. The germline V gene has CDR1 SQVTM and CDR2 ANQGSEA. CDR3 DNA: TGCAGCGTTGGGGGAGGGGCAAGCAATCAGCCCCAGCATTTT. As protein: CSVGGGASNQPQHF.

CDR3 coding DNA: TGTGCCAGCAGTTTGTGGCAGGGTGGTCAGCCCCAGCATTTT. Its protein is CASSLWQGGQPQHF. The rearrangement links TRBV28 to TRBJ1-5; maybe TRBD1 (5 bases). The CDR3 loop spans 14 amino acids. Germline CDR1 reads MDHEN; CDR2 reads SYDVKM. V was clipped by 3 bases and J by 6 bases, with 12 bases between them.

This chain connects TRBV30 to TRBJ2-5, with D perhaps matching TRBD1 (6 bases). Trimming took 5 bases from V and 0 from J, leaving 19 bases between them. The CDR3 has 16 amino acids. Germline CDR1 is GTSNPN and CDR2 is SVGIG (reference sequence). This chain's CDR3 is CAWGPGTLKYQETQYF. CDR3 bases: TGTGCCTGGGGTCCCGGGACATTGAAGTACCAAGAGACCCAGTACTTC.

V is TRBV29-1 and J is TRBJ2-2; D possibly uses TRBD1 or TRBD2 (5 bases each). This CDR3 spans 13 amino acids. V lost 7 bases and J 7 bases, leaving 16 bases between the germline ends. Germline V lookup: CDR1 SQVTM, CDR2 ANQGSEA. The DNA for the CDR3 is TGCAGCGCCGGGACGGCGTCGGGCGGGGAGCTGTTTTTT. Its protein product is CSAGTASGGELFF.

A few counts support this clone. The chain has TRBV10-2 and TRBJ1-1, with D possibly TRBD1 on 5 matching bases. The CDR3 is made up of 14 amino acids. Germline loops: CDR1 WSHSY, CDR2 SAAADI. V was clipped by 4 bases and J by 4 bases, with 13 bases between them. CDR3 sequence reads: CASSVRGLATEAFF. For the CDR3, the DNA is TGCGCCAGCAGTGTGCGGGGCCTGGCCACTGAAGCTTTCTTT.

J is TRBJ2-7 and V is TRBV27; tentatively, D is TRBD1 (6 bases). The germline V gene has CDR1 MNHEY and CDR2 SMNVEV (reference sequence). Trimming took off 5 bases at V and 0 bases at J, with 14 bases between the two ends. The CDR3 loop spans 15 amino acids. The CDR3 DNA is TGTGCCAGCAGTATTCTAACAGGGAGCTCCTACGAGCAGTACTTC. Protein product: CASSILTGSSYEQYF.

The chain links TRBV13 to TRBJ2-7; 8 bases are a match to TRBD2. Germline values: CDR1 PRHDT, CDR2 FYEKMQ (reference sequence). The junction had 5 bases not matched to a gene; V was cut back by 5 bases and J by 2 bases. This CDR3 is built from 14 residues. The CDR3 coding sequence is TGTGCCAGCAGCCCGACTAGCGAGACCTACGAGCAGTACTTC. Translated: CASSPTSETYEQYF.

Only one count was recorded for this clone. The rearrangement links TRBV30 to TRBJ2-6; 9 bases match TRBD1. The CDR3 loop spans 19 amino acids. Germline trimming cut 4 bases from V and 2 bases from J; bases unmatched to any gene: 15. Per the germline V gene, CDR1 is GTSNPN and CDR2 is SVGIG (reference sequence). DNA for the CDR3: TGTGCCTGGAATAGGGACAGGGTAGGAGGGGGTCCTGGGGCCAACGTCCTGACTTTC. Translating gives CAWNRDRVGGGPGANVLTF. Together with reference TRBV30 and TRBJ2-6, the CDR3 gives the full variable domain: SQTIHQWPATLVQPVGSPLSLECTVEGTSNPNLYWYRQAAGRGLQLLFYSVGIGQISSEVPQNLSASRPQDRQFILSSKKLLLSDSGFYLCAWNRDRVGGGPGANVLTFGAGSRLTVL.

This chain uses TRBV2 with TRBJ1-4; D not certain. The germline CDR1 and CDR2 sequences are SNHLY and FYNNEI. V lost 10 bases and J 2 bases, leaving 14 bases between the germline ends. The CDR3 consists of 14 residues. DNA for the CDR3: TGTGCCACCCGGCGAGGGAGCACTAATGAAAAACTGTTTTTT. Translating gives CATRRGSTNEKLFF. Drawing the rest from reference TRBV2 and TRBJ1-4, the complete variable domain is EPEVTQTPSHQVTQMGQEVILRCVPISNHLYFYWYRQILGQKVEFLVSFYNNEISEKSEIFDDQFSVERPDGSNFTLKIRSTKLEDSAMYFCATRRGSTNEKLFFGSGTQLSVL.

V and J are TRBV5-1 and TRBJ2-7, with 12 bases lining up with TRBD2. V shed 0 bases and J 0 bases; nucleotides not matched to a gene: 7. Germline assignment: CDR1 SGHRS and CDR2 YFSETQ. The CDR3 is made up of 18 amino acids. CDR3 sequence reads: CASSLGRTSGASSYEQYF. The CDR3 region has the DNA TGCGCCAGCAGCTTGGGAAGGACTAGCGGGGCTAGCTCCTACGAGCAGTACTTC.

V is TRBV6-6 and J is TRBJ1-4; D gene unclear. The CDR3 has 14 residues. The V end was cut by 0 bases, the J end by 4 bases, with 6 bases between. Germline values: CDR1 MNHNY, CDR2 SVGAGI (reference sequence). The CDR3 nucleotides are TGTGCCAGCAGTTACTCCTCAGTTAATGAAAAACTGTTTTTT. Translated, it gives CASSYSSVNEKLFF.

V is TRBV4-1 and J is TRBJ1-3; tentatively, D is TRBD1 (6 bases). Germline V lookup: CDR1 MGHRA, CDR2 YSYEKL. The CDR3 is 19 residues long. V lost 2 bases and J 3 bases, leaving 23 bases between the germline ends. The DNA for the CDR3 is TGCGCCAGCAGCCAAATAGGGGGGCCAGGGAAGAGAGGTGGAAACACCATATATTTT. This translates into CASSQIGGPGKRGGNTIYF.

Note on this clone: Other DNA sequences in this sample translate to the same CDR3. The chain is built from TRBV6-5 and TRBJ1-4, with 8 bases identical to TRBD1. The germline V gene encodes CDR1 MNHEY and CDR2 SVGAGI. The CDR3 sequence is 15 residues long. J was trimmed by 3 bases and V by 5 bases; bases with no gene match: 5. The CDR3 reads CASSLTGGPNEKLFF. CDR3 nucleotide sequence: TGTGCCAGCAGTCTAACAGGGGGTCCTAATGAAAAACTGTTTTTT.

The chain is built from TRBV10-3 and TRBJ1-1; tentative D call: TRBD1 (6 bases). The CDR3 contains 14 residues. The germline gives CDR1 ENHRY, CDR2 SYGVKD. V was cut by 6 bases and J by 2 bases, with 13 bases left in between. CDR3 sequence: CAIRAGTTNTEAFF. The CDR3 nucleotides read TGTGCCATCAGAGCCGGGACAACCAACACTGAAGCTTTCTTT.

This chain uses TRBV2 with TRBJ1-2, with 10 bases fitting TRBD1. In germline, CDR1 is SNHLY, CDR2 FYNNEI. This CDR3 has 13 residues. Unmatched junction bases numbered 3, after V lost 4 bases and J lost 7 bases. The CDR3, as DNA: TGTGCCAGCAGTGCCGGGACAGGGGTTGGCTACACCTTC. Amino acids: CASSAGTGVGYTF.